The 12 T cell receptor beta chains presented below share a single source sample, sequenced in a study of patients and donors after allogeneic stem cell transplantation. MiXCR was run by TCRdb on the RT-PCR reads, yielding one entry per CDR3 protein. The sample carries about 400,000 distinct CDR3 sequences, around 15% recorded once. Sequencing used blood, either unsorted or a sorted T cell fraction (not recorded which). These TCRs come from a human donor who was either an allogeneic HSCT recipient or a stem cell or donor lymphocyte infusion donor (not recorded which). It is not recorded whose cells these are; they may come from a transplant donor.

This clonotype was observed a handful of times. The rearrangement joins TRBV2 to TRBJ2-7; TRBD2 aligns across 13 bases. After removal of 9 bases from V and 2 bases from J, the junction contained 1 base not matched to a gene. CDR1 SNHLY and CDR2 FYNNEI come from the germline V gene. CDR3 length: 13 residues. The CDR3 region is CARGTSGTYEQYF. The CDR3, as DNA: TGTGCCAGAGGGACTAGCGGGACCTACGAGCAGTACTTC.

Many counts were recorded for this clonotype. The J gene is TRBJ2-3, the V gene TRBV29-1; 8 bases fit TRBD2. V was clipped by 8 bases and J by 3 bases; unmatched bases: 4. The CDR3 has 12 residues. Germline V gene sequence: CDR1 SQVTM, CDR2 ANQGSEA. The CDR3 DNA reads TGCAGCTCGGGGGGGCGGACAGATACGCAGTATTTT. Its translation: CSSGGRTDTQYF.

V usage is TRBV5-6 and J usage is TRBJ2-7, with 11 bases matching TRBD2. J was trimmed by 3 bases and V by 4 bases; bases with no gene match: 12. Per germline, CDR1 SGHDT and CDR2 YYEEEE. This CDR3 has 17 amino acids. The CDR3 here is CASSTSPGLAAVYEQYF. Written as DNA, the CDR3 is TGTGCCAGCAGCACGAGTCCGGGACTAGCGGCGGTCTACGAGCAGTACTTC.

The rearrangement links TRBV24-1 to TRBJ2-1; 12 nucleotides agree with TRBD1. CDR1 is KGHDR, CDR2 SFDVKD, per germline. V lost 3 bases, J lost 5 bases, and 4 bases stayed unmatched. The CDR3 covers 16 residues. As DNA, the CDR3 is TGTGCCACCAGTGATCAGGGACAGGGGGCCCACAATGAGCAGTTCTTC. Translation gives CATSDQGQGAHNEQFF.

V is TRBV7-3 and J is TRBJ2-7; D uncertain. The CDR3 covers 15 residues. The V gene lost 1 base and the J gene lost 4 bases, with 14 bases spanning the gap. Germline assignment: CDR1 SGHTA and CDR2 FQGTGA. CDR3 in DNA: TGTGCCAGCAGCTTAAATCCGGGCAGTAAGTACGAGCAGTACTTC. Its protein product is CASSLNPGSKYEQYF.

There are a few counts of this clonotype. The chain combines TRBV4-1 with TRBJ2-1, with 8 bases fitting TRBD2. V lost 1 base to trimming and J lost 7 bases; unmatched junction nucleotides: 9. CDR3 length: 16 amino acids. Germline assignment: CDR1 MGHRA and CDR2 YSYEKL. CDR3 amino acids: CASSQVSAGVKNEQFF. CDR3 bases: TGCGCCAGCAGCCAAGTGTCAGCGGGAGTTAAGAATGAGCAGTTCTTC.

The V and J genes are TRBV5-6 and TRBJ2-4, with 8 bases aligning to TRBD2. Germline V gene lookup returns CDR1 SGHDT and CDR2 YYEEEE. The V gene end was trimmed by 1 base and the J gene end by 3 bases; junction bases not matched to a gene: 18. This CDR3 region has 20 residues. The CDR3 nucleotides read TGTGCCAGCAGCTTGAACTCGGGAGGGCGGACCCTACGGGGCAAAAACATTCAGTACTTC. Translating gives CASSLNSGGRTLRGKNIQYF.

The J gene is TRBJ1-1, the V gene TRBV12-3 or TRBV12-4, with D perhaps matching TRBD1 (6 bases). V lost 6 bases and J lost 1, with 15 bases in between. CDR3 length: 15 residues. In DNA form, the CDR3 reads TGTGCCAGCAGCCTAAGGGGGATAGCGAACACTGAAGCTTTCTTT. Protein sequence: CASSLRGIANTEAFF.

The chain uses TRBV29-1 and TRBJ2-1, with unresolved D. V lost 3 bases, J lost 7 bases, and 7 bases lay in between. Germline V gene sequence: CDR1 SQVTM, CDR2 ANQGSEA. This CDR3 comprises 11 residues. CDR3 sequence (DNA): TGCAGCGTTGATGCCAGGAATGAGCAGTTCTTC. Amino acid sequence: CSVDARNEQFF.

A few counts support this clonotype. This chain uses TRBV9 with TRBJ2-1, with 9 bases lining up with TRBD2. Trimming at V came to 4 bases and at J to 4 bases, leaving 15 bases not matched to a gene. The CDR3 totals 18 residues. CDR1 and CDR2 from the germline V gene are SGDLS and YYNGEE. CDR3 DNA sequence: TGTGCCAGCAGCCCAAGGGGGATAAGCGGGGGGCTGTACAATGAGCAGTTCTTC. Translating it yields CASSPRGISGGLYNEQFF.

This clonotype has just a few counts. The chain joins TRBV12-3 or TRBV12-4 to TRBJ1-4, with TRBD1 identical over 8 bases. The ends lost 3 bases at V and 8 bases at J; junction bases unmatched: 5. The CDR3 has 14 amino acids. Here the CDR3 DNA reads TGTGCCAGCAGTTTCGGGACAGGAAGGGAAAAACTGTTTTTT. As protein: CASSFGTGREKLFF.

This clonotype has a count of ten or more. The V gene is TRBV7-6, the J gene TRBJ2-1, with 9 bases lining up with TRBD2. The V and J ends lost 1 base and 7 bases, in that order; junction bases with no gene match: 11. The CDR3 covers 17 residues. Per the germline V gene, CDR1 is SGHVS and CDR2 is FNYEAQ. CDR3 amino acids: CASSLGLAGGPDNEQFF. In DNA, the CDR3 is TGTGCCAGCAGCTTAGGTCTCGCGGGAGGGCCGGATAATGAGCAGTTCTTC.